These 8 T cell receptor beta chains originate from one sample sequenced in a study of blood T cells in healthy people across ages. Primers used in a second PCR of about 6 to 11 cycles were a sample-barcoded 5' primer and a J-beta primer mix. TCRdb independently ran MiXCR on the 5' RACE reads; one entry per CDR3 protein. The sample gives hundreds of thousands of distinct CDR3 sequences, roughly 43% of which show up once; around 30% is in the top ten. The sequencing input was blood. All receptors come from a man older than 75 in good health.

This clonotype was seen only a few times. The V and J genes are TRBV12-3 or TRBV12-4 and TRBJ2-6; no clear D gene. The CDR3 extends over 15 amino acids. V lost 5 bases and J lost 2, with 10 bases in between. Written as DNA, the CDR3 is TGTGCCAGCAGTCCTCACCAGGCTGGGGCCAACGTCCTGACTTTC. It is translated as CASSPHQAGANVLTF.

The chain uses TRBV4-3 and TRBJ2-1; maybe TRBD1 (7 bases). V was shortened by 0 bases and J by 6 bases, with 15 bases between the two germline ends. The germline V gene has CDR1 LGHNA and CDR2 YSLEER. The length of the CDR3 is 16 residues. CDR3 bases: TGCGCCAGCAGCCAAGATCGGGCAGGGGGGTTCAATGAGCAGTTCTTC. As protein: CASSQDRAGGFNEQFF.

Concerning this clonotype itself: The junction does not match germline at one end; this may be a read error. The chain is built from TRBV10-1 and TRBJ2-4; 9 nucleotides agree with TRBD2. The J call may be incorrect, as the DNA end agrees better with TRBJ2-7. The CDR3 has 14 amino acids. Germline V gene sequence: CDR1 WNHNN, CDR2 SYGVQD (reference sequence). The CDR3 loop is CANSESRGRAEQYF. For the CDR3, the DNA is TGCGCCAACAGTGAGTCACGCGGGAGGGCCGAGCAGTACTTC.

This clonotype turned up a few times. This sequence joins TRBV29-1 and TRBJ2-7; 7 bases agree with TRBD2. Germline lookup yields CDR1 SQVTM and CDR2 ANQGSEA. The trim removed 8 bases at V and 0 bases at J, leaving 7 bases unmatched. The CDR3 has 13 amino acids. CDR3 region: CSTRASGSYEQYF. CDR3 bases: TGCAGCACCAGGGCTAGCGGCTCCTACGAGCAGTACTTC.

In its sample, this clonotype was seen a few times. This chain connects TRBV10-3 to TRBJ2-7, with TRBD1 identical over 10 bases. Germline assignment: CDR1 ENHRY and CDR2 SYGVKD. CDR3 length: 13 amino acids. V gave up 11 bases and J gave up 2 bases; unmatched junction bases: 6. The chain's CDR3 is CAATGTGAYEQYF. The CDR3 nucleotides are TGTGCCGCCACCGGGACAGGGGCCTACGAGCAGTACTTC.

The rearrangement links TRBV4-3 to TRBJ2-4; 8 nucleotides agree with TRBD1. TRBJ2-5 explains the end of the DNA better; the J call may be wrong. The CDR3 is made up of 18 amino acids. The germline gives CDR1 LGHNA, CDR2 YSLEER. The CDR3 protein is CASSPEEGRTGGEETQYF. DNA for the CDR3: TGCGCCAGCAGCCCTGAAGAAGGGAGAACAGGGGGAGAGGAGACCCAGTACTTC.

With respect to this clonotype: A much larger clone lies a single base off, so this may be a read error. V gene TRBV29-1 combines with J gene TRBJ2-1, with 7 bases aligning to TRBD1. This CDR3 is built from 14 residues. V gave up 3 bases and J gave up 13 bases; unmatched junction bases: 15. Germline V lookup: CDR1 SQVTM, CDR2 ANQGSEA. The chain's CDR3 is CSVDATGRGETQFF. In nucleotides, the CDR3 is TGCAGCGTTGACGCGACAGGGAGAGGAGAGACCCAGTTCTTC.

This clonotype was seen at least ten times. The chain couples TRBV20-1 to TRBJ1-2; D is perhaps TRBD1 (6 bases). Germline V lookup: CDR1 DFQATT, CDR2 SNEGSKA (reference sequence). The CDR3 runs to 14 residues. Trimming cost V 3 bases and J 0 bases, with 11 bases left between them. This chain's CDR3 is CSASSDSTNYGYTF. Written as DNA, the CDR3 is TGCAGTGCTAGCTCGGACAGTACTAACTATGGCTACACCTTC.